These 21 T cell receptor beta chains originate from one sample sequenced in a study of cytomegalovirus exposure and HLA in healthy donors. Primers included in the PCR were 60 Vbeta and 13 Jbeta primers. TCRdb's table, derived via immunoSEQ multiplex PCR, lists solely in-frame clones and lacks some. The sample contains 150,000 to 200,000 clones, 62% of which appear only once. The sequencing sample was made of PBMCs. Receptors originate from a man aged 35-49 years in good health and CMV-seronegative.

The chain uses TRBV7-2 and TRBJ1-2, with 10 bases lining up with TRBD1. The germline V gene encodes CDR1 SGHTA and CDR2 FQGNSA. The J segment lost 6 bases and the V segment lost 5 bases, leaving 6 bases of the junction unmatched. CDR3 length: 14 amino acids. This CDR3 reads CASSLDRGHDGYTF. The CDR3 bases are TGTGCCAGCAGCCTTGACAGGGGGCATGATGGCTACACCTTC.

This chain connects TRBV19 to TRBJ1-5; 8 positions agree with TRBD1. Germline CDR1 is LNHDA and CDR2 is SQIVND (reference sequence). J was trimmed by 6 bases and V by 7 bases; bases with no gene match: 14. This CDR3 spans 16 amino acids. This CDR3 reads CASTTDRALGSQPQHF. CDR3 nucleotide sequence: TGTGCCAGTACCACGGACAGGGCATTGGGCAGTCAGCCCCAGCATTTT.

Turning to this clone: In the same sample, other DNA sequences code for this CDR3. This chain uses TRBV25-1 with TRBJ2-7; 8 bases map to TRBD1. CDR3 length: 15 residues. Germline V gene sequence: CDR1 MGHDK, CDR2 SYGVNS. V shed 3 bases, J shed 3 bases, and the junction held 7 bases outside the gene matches. CDR3 nucleotides: TGTGCCAGCAGTGATTCCGGGACAGGAGACTACGAGCAGTACTTC. It encodes CASSDSGTGDYEQYF.

The V and J genes are TRBV4-3 and TRBJ2-1, with 9 bases aligning to TRBD2. The CDR3 spans 16 residues. V was clipped by 6 bases and J by 0 bases; unmatched bases: 6. Germline CDR1 and CDR2: LGHNA and YSLEER. Here the CDR3 DNA reads TGCGCCAGCAGGTCTAGCGGGGACAGCTCCTACAATGAGCAGTTCTTC. As protein: CASRSSGDSSYNEQFF.

The J gene is TRBJ1-2, the V gene TRBV19; 11 bases agree with TRBD1. The ends lost 3 bases at V and 8 bases at J; junction bases unmatched: 17. Germline loops: CDR1 LNHDA, CDR2 SQIVND (reference sequence). CDR3 length: 18 amino acids. CDR3 sequence: CASSIRTGPGQGGEGYTF. The CDR3 DNA reads TGTGCCAGTAGTATCAGAACGGGTCCGGGACAGGGGGGGGAAGGCTACACCTTC.

The chain is built from TRBV5-1 and TRBJ2-5, with D perhaps matching TRBD1 (6 bases). The CDR3 covers 14 residues. Germline V gene sequence: CDR1 SGHRS, CDR2 YFSETQ. Trimming removed 0 bases from V and 1 base from J, with 7 bases in between. The CDR3 sequence: CASSLGGPQETQYF. The CDR3 bases are TGCGCCAGCAGCTTGGGGGGGCCCCAAGAGACCCAGTACTTC.

The V gene is TRBV7-8, the J gene TRBJ1-5, with 7 bases matching TRBD1. Germline CDR1 reads SGHVS; CDR2 reads FQNEAQ. The CDR3 covers 16 residues. With V trimmed by 5 bases and J by 6 bases, 13 bases remained unmatched. CDR3 in DNA: TGTGCCAGCAGCCGGAGGCAGGGGGAGTACGGTCAGCCCCAGCATTTT. This sequence encodes CASSRRQGEYGQPQHF.

The chain's CDR3 is CASRSSTYSNQPQHF. The CDR3 DNA is TGTGCCAGCAGATCGTCAACCTATAGCAATCAGCCCCAGCATTTT. The chain joins TRBV6-1 to TRBJ1-5; D gene uncertain. CDR3 size: 15 residues. Germline V gene data show CDR1 as MNHNS and CDR2 as SASEGT. Trimming stripped 6 bases from V and 0 bases from J, with 12 bases between.

The chain is built from TRBV18 and TRBJ1-5; D is unresolved. The ends were cut back, 3 bases at V and 0 bases at J, with 15 bases in the middle. The CDR3 consists of 17 residues. The germline gives CDR1 KGHSH, CDR2 LQKENI. CDR3 bases: TGTGCCAGCTCACCCGTGGAAACAGTTGATAGCAATCAGCCCCAGCATTTT. Its translation is CASSPVETVDSNQPQHF. The full variable domain, completed using reference TRBV18 and TRBJ1-5, is NAGVMQNPRHLVRRRGQEARLRCSPMKGHSHVYWYRQLPEEGLKFMVYLQKENIIDESGMPKERFSAEFPKEGPSILRIQQVVRGDSAAYFCASSPVETVDSNQPQHFGDGTRLSIL.

This clone was picked up one time. Different DNA sequences within this sample yield the same CDR3. The V gene is TRBV30, the J gene TRBJ1-1, with D possibly TRBD1 on 5 matching bases. This CDR3 region has 11 residues. In germline, CDR1 is GTSNPN, CDR2 SVGIG (reference sequence). V gave up 5 bases and J gave up 3 bases, with 7 bases separating them. This chain's CDR3 is CAWSGHTEAFF. CDR3 DNA: TGTGCCTGGTCAGGGCACACTGAAGCTTTCTTT.

The gene calls are TRBV4-2 and TRBJ2-2; 14 nucleotides align to TRBD2. The CDR3 consists of 19 residues. Germline V lookup: CDR1 LGHNA, CDR2 YNFKEQ. V dropped 0 bases and J dropped 5; count of bases not matched to a gene: 8. CDR3 sequence reads: CASSQDLGTSGRGTGELFF. In nucleotides, the CDR3 is TGTGCCAGCAGCCAAGATCTAGGGACTAGCGGGAGAGGTACCGGGGAGCTGTTTTTT.

This clone was picked up one time. V usage is TRBV7-2 and J usage is TRBJ2-5; weak D call: TRBD2 (6 bases). The germline V gene has CDR1 SGHTA and CDR2 FQGNSA. V was shortened by 1 base and J by 2 bases, with 11 bases between the two germline ends. The CDR3 loop spans 15 amino acids. The CDR3 sequence is CASSLGGGGQETQYF. The CDR3 DNA is TGTGCCAGCAGCTTAGGGGGCGGAGGGCAAGAGACCCAGTACTTC.

The chain has TRBV11-2 and TRBJ2-6; 10 nucleotides line up with TRBD1. CDR3 length: 17 amino acids. Per germline, CDR1 SGHAT and CDR2 FQNNGV. J gave up 4 bases and V 3 bases, and 6 bases lay outside the gene matches. The CDR3 DNA is TGTGCCAGCAGCTTTCCGGGACAGGGGAAAGGGGCCAACGTCCTGACTTTC. Its protein product is CASSFPGQGKGANVLTF. The complete variable domain, with remaining parts taken from reference TRBV11-2 and TRBJ2-6, reads EAGVAQSPRYKIIEKRQSVAFWCNPISGHATLYWYQQILGQGPKLLIQFQNNGVVDDSQLPKDRFSAERLKGVDSTLKIQPAKLEDSAVYLCASSFPGQGKGANVLTFGAGSRLTVL.

V gene TRBV2 combines with J gene TRBJ2-5; D is unresolved. The CDR3 runs to 10 residues. With 4 bases removed from V and 11 bases from J, the gap between germline ends came to 8 bases. Germline V gene lookup returns CDR1 SNHLY and CDR2 FYNNEI. CDR3 bases: TGTGCCAGCAGTGGTGTGGAGCAGTACTTC. This sequence encodes CASSGVEQYF.

The chain is built from TRBV5-6 and TRBJ1-4; 7 bases are a match to TRBD1. Unmatched junction bases numbered 8, after V lost 4 bases and J lost 5 bases. The CDR3 is made up of 15 amino acids. From germline, CDR1 is SGHDT and CDR2 YYEEEE. DNA for the CDR3: TGTGCCAGCAGCAGGACAGGACGGCTCAATGAAAAACTGTTTTTT. It codes for CASSRTGRLNEKLFF.

The chain links TRBV7-2 to TRBJ2-1; 8 nucleotides agree with TRBD2. The CDR3 sequence is 17 residues long. The germline V gene encodes CDR1 SGHTA and CDR2 FQGNSA. V dropped 1 base and J dropped 8; count of bases not matched to a gene: 13. DNA of the CDR3: TGTGCCAGCAGCTTAGGGGGGATAGCGGGATCCCAGGATGAGCAGTTCTTC. It codes for CASSLGGIAGSQDEQFF.

This chain links TRBV18 with TRBJ2-1; a possible D gene is TRBD2 (6 bases). The V gene's germline CDR1 is KGHSH and CDR2 LQKENI. V lost 6 bases to trimming and J lost 4 bases, with 19 bases between them. The CDR3 is made up of 16 amino acids. The CDR3 sequence: CASSPALQRAYNEQFF. CDR3 bases: TGTGCCAGCTCCCCCGCCCTTCAGCGGGCTTACAATGAGCAGTTCTTC.

The CDR3 sequence is CATGPGQRSTGELFF. The CDR3 DNA follows: TGTGCCACAGGGCCAGGACAGAGAAGCACCGGGGAGCTGTTTTTT. The chain carries TRBV27 and TRBJ2-2; TRBD1 is a possible D gene (6 bases). V dropped 10 bases and J dropped 4 bases, with 19 bases sitting between them. This CDR3 has 15 amino acids. Germline loops: CDR1 MNHEY, CDR2 SMNVEV (reference sequence).

This rearrangement joins TRBV13 to TRBJ2-7; weak D call: TRBD2 (6 bases). The CDR3 has 15 residues. V lost 7 bases and J 1 base, leaving 17 bases between the germline ends. Germline V gives CDR1 PRHDT, CDR2 FYEKMQ (reference sequence). CDR3 in DNA: TGTGCCAGCACCAACTTGCCGGGACTTTCCTACGAGCAGTACTTC. It yields the protein CASTNLPGLSYEQYF.

The sample holds one count of this clone. The CDR3 bases are TGTGCCAGCACCGCGAGGGCCGACCTCTTAAGGGAAAAACTGTTTTTT. Its protein product is CASTARADLLREKLFF. The chain joins TRBV5-8 to TRBJ1-4; no firm D call. This CDR3 region has 16 residues. V lost 6 bases and J lost 8, with 23 bases in between. CDR1 is SGHTS and CDR2 is YDEGEE in the germline V gene.

V and J are TRBV7-9 and TRBJ2-5; the match to TRBD2 covers 7 bases. The J call may be mistaken, given a closer DNA end match to TRBJ2-7. Germline V gene data show CDR1 as SEHNR and CDR2 as FQNEAQ (reference sequence). This CDR3 is 16 amino acids long. The CDR3 region has the DNA TGTGCCAGCAGCTTAGGTCGGGGGGTGAGGTCCTACGAGCAGTACTTC. This translates into CASSLGRGVRSYEQYF.